This T cell receptor (beta chain) was profiled in a study of glioma-infiltrating T cells after dendritic cell vaccination. Study at large: Patients had newly diagnosed or recurrent glioblastoma and received dendritic cell vaccines. Between about 2002 and 2013, patients got autologous tumor lysate-pulsed dendritic cell vaccines.

Here immunoSEQ multiplex PCR was the method, and the copy in TCRdb shows in-frame clones only, minus some. The profile shows roughly 83,000 clones, 86% of them singletons. Germline V CDR1 and CDR2: LNHDA, SQIVND (reference sequence). V gave up 9 bases and J gave up 7 bases; unmatched junction bases: 10. The length of the CDR3 is 15 residues. The TCR was taken from a human donor with glioblastoma. The chain has TRBV19 and TRBJ1-5, with 12 bases identical to TRBD1. The material was blood, obtained before dendritic cell vaccination. CDR3 protein: CASQSGTGGRQPQHF. CDR3 bases: TGTGCCAGCCAGTCCGGGACAGGGGGCCGACAGCCCCAGCATTTT.